This TCR beta chain was identified in a study of human T cells and chemical hapten exposure. Broader study findings: TCRs exceeding 1 in 1000 frequency stayed unchanged with DPC sensitization.

CDR3 length: 14 residues. V was trimmed by 4 bases and J by 4 bases, leaving 16 bases between them. CDR1 and CDR2 (germline): SQVTM, ANQGSEA. Library preparation tagged each individual cDNA molecule with a unique molecular identifier. Original handling: Approximately 99,000 TCRs per sample was the median, with a range of roughly 23,224 to 750,000. From the RACE reads, TCRdb called clonotypes with MiXCR, one entry per CDR3 protein. The V and J calls reflect TCRdb's pipeline rather than the authors' work. The sample lists approximately 90,000 distinct CDR3 sequences, about 8.8% occurring once. Sample time point: healthy volunteer bleed at 2 weeks. Someone pulled total RNA out of unfractionated whole blood. This clonotype has only a few counts. Its antigen is as yet unknown.

This sequence was found in a female donor in good health. Some clones in this sample may be carry-over from other donors' samples. The sequenced sample was whole blood. The gene calls are TRBV29-1 and TRBJ1-2; possible D gene TRBD1, 6 bases. The CDR3 region has the DNA TGCAGCGTTGGGCGGGACACAAATTTCTATGGCTACACCTTC. This translates into CSVGRDTNFYGYTF. The full variable domain, rest sourced from reference TRBV29-1 and TRBJ1-2, is SAVISQKPSRDICQRGTSLTIQCQVDSQVTMMFWYRQQPGQSLTLIATANQGSEATYESGFVIDKFPISRPNLTFSTLTVSNMSPEDSSIYLCSVGRDTNFYGYTFGSGTRLTVV.